Given below is one TCR beta chain in context. The antigen is unknown. Sequencing was performed with immunoSEQ multiplex PCR; in TCRdb, only in-frame clones are kept and a portion is missing. This table holds some 31,000 clones, roughly 93% found once. The sample is drawn from a study of graft-versus-host responses after intestinal transplantation. Study as a whole: Every transplant recipient was induced with anti-thymocyte globulin, then maintained on tacrolimus and steroids for two to four years. Study findings and constraints: Detected in recipient marrow were GvH clones, some of which were first observed in ileum or blood.

The germline gives CDR1 SEHNR, CDR2 FQNEAQ (reference sequence). CDR3 length: 17 amino acids. Trimming removed 0 bases from V and 0 bases from J, with 13 bases in between. The starting material was PBMCs, obtained roughly 68 days after intestinal transplant. This sequence originates from a human patient who received an intestinal transplant, so some T cells may come from the graft donor. The rearrangement uses TRBV7-9 and TRBJ2-3; D is perhaps TRBD1 (6 bases). The CDR3 loop is CASSLATGISSTDTQYF. In DNA, the CDR3 is TGTGCCAGCAGCTTAGCCACAGGGATTAGCAGCACAGATACGCAGTATTTT. Together with reference TRBV7-9 and TRBJ2-3, the CDR3 gives the full variable domain: DTGVSQNPRHKITKRGQNVTFRCDPISEHNRLYWYRQTLGQGPEFLTYFQNEAQLEKSRLLSDRFSAERPKGSFSTLEIQRTEQGDSAMYLCASSLATGISSTDTQYFGPGTRLTVL.